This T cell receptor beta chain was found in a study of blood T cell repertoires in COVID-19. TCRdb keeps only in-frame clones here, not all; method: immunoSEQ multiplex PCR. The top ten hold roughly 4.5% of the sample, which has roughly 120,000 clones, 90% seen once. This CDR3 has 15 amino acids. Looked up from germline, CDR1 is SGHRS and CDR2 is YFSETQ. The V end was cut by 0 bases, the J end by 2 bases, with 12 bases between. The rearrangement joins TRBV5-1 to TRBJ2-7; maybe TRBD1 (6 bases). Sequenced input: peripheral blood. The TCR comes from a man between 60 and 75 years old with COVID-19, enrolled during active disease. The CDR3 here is CASSLDSGAPYEQYF. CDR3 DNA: TGCGCCAGCAGCTTGGATTCAGGGGCCCCCTACGAGCAGTACTTC.